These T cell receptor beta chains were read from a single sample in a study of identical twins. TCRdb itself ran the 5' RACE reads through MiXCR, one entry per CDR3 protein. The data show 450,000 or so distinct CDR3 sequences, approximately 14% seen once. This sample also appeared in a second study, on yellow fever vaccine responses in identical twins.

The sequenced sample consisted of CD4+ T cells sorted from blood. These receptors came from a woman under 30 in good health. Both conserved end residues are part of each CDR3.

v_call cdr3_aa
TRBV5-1 CASSGGTGSNTGELFF
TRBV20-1 CSARAPLSLTTDTQYF
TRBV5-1 CASFQQGKTSNEQFF
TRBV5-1 CASSLTSGGLLLETQYF
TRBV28 CASSLWSGKSTGELFF
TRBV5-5 CASSKTQSTLGNEQFF
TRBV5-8 CASSFGILSNQPQHF
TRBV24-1 CATSEAGRNTEAFF
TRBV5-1 CASSYQGLPYNSPLHF
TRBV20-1 CSATRFGGRRETQYF
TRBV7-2 CASSSRGTGPTDTQYF
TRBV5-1 CASSLAGGLSYNEQFF
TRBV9 CASSSRASGGAGEQFF
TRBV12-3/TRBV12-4 CASSFFRGTSQETQYF
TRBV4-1 CASSQVVGAYYEQYF
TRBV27 CASSLHFTELFF
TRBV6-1 CASSPTGTGKSYEQYF
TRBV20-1 CSARGLPEQYF
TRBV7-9 CASSLGHMNTGELFF
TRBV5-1 CASSESTGSYEKLFF
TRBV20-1 CSASLAGGQRDTQYF
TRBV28 CASSTTYRRAASSYNEQFF
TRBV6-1 CASSVDYQETQYF
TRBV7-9 CASSLMGSSRTDTQYF
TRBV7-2 CASSPTQPSGWRAQYF
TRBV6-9 CASSQVKGKATNEKLFF
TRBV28 CASSLLGLQHTYEQYF
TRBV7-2 CASTIRGGRDEQFF
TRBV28 CASKTTGRDYGYTF
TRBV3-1 CASSQEPGQETSRETQYF
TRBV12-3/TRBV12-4 CASSLAGLAFGSYNEQFF
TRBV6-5 CASSYGGSHNEQFF
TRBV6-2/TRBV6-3 CASSFIPGRQYF
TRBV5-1 CASSLEGSGAYEQYF
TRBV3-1 CASSQGTLTTHEQFF
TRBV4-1 CASSQVGLAKNIQYF
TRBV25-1 CASSDPTVWGELFF
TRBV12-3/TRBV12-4 CASSLTPGLSEAFF
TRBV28 CASSLATGELFF
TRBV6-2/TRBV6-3 CASGMSETQYF
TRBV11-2 CASSLGDRAPGTQYF
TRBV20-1 CSAKFIETQYF
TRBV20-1 CSALAPDSSYEQYF
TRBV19 CASSTTGVAKNIQYF
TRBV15 CATSRDRRGAQYF